The entry below gives a single TCR beta chain sequence along with its context. Its antigen is unidentified. The sample is drawn from a study of OX40 agonist ivuxolimab in advanced cancers. Study background: Hepatocellular carcinoma, melanoma, renal cell or head and neck cancer was diagnosed in the dose-escalation patients. Partial responses were achieved by three patients, of whom one had hepatocellular carcinoma and two had cutaneous melanoma.

TCRdb keeps only in-frame clones here, not all; method: immunoSEQ multiplex PCR. The sample carries around 80,000 clones, 92% recorded once. Whole-study results and caveats: At 0.1 to 3.0 mg/kg and by week 6, clonal expansion occurred in CD4+ and CD8+ blood T cells.

V lost 0 bases to trimming and J lost 8 bases, with 13 bases between them. Germline V CDR1 and CDR2: SGHVS, FNYEAQ. The CDR3 totals 14 residues. The source is an adult with an advanced solid tumor such as melanoma, head and neck, liver or kidney cancer. This chain links TRBV7-6 with TRBJ1-1; D gene uncertain. The specimen comprised CD4+ or CD8+ T cells sorted from blood, sampled in a trial of the OX40 agonist ivuxolimab. As DNA, the CDR3 is TGTGCCAGCAGCTTAGCCCGATTGGAGAGCGAAGCTTTCTTT. This gives the protein CASSLARLESEAFF.